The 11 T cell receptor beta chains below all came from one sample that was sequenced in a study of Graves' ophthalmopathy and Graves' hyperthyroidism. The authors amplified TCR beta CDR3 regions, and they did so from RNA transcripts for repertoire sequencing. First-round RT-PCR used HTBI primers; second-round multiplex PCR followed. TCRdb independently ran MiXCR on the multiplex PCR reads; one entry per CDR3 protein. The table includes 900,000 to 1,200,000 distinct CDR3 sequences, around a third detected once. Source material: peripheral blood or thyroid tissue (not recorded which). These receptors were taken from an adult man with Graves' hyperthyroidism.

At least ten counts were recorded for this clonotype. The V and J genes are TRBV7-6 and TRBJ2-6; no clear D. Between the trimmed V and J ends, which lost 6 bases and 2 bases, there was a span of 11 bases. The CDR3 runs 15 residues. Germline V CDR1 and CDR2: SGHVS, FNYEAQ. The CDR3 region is CASSSLGAGANVLTF. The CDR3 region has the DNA TGTGCCAGCAGTTCCCTAGGTGCTGGGGCCAACGTCCTGACTTTC. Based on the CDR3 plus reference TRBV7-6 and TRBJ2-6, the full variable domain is GAGVSQSPRYKVTKRGQDVALRCDPISGHVSLYWYRQALGQGPEFLTYFNYEAQQDKSGLPNDRFSAERPEGSISTLTIQRTEQRDSAMYRCASSSLGAGANVLTFGAGSRLTVL.

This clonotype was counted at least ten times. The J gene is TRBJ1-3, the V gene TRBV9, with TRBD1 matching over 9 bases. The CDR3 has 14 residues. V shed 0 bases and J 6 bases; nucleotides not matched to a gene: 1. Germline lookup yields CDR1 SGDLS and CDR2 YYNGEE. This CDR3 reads CASSVGTGVNTIYF. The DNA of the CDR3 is TGTGCCAGCAGCGTAGGGACAGGGGTAAACACCATATATTTT.

CDR3 sequence reads: CSASGGGNSNYGYTF. The CDR3 region has the DNA TGCAGTGCTAGTGGGGGAGGAAACTCTAACTATGGCTACACCTTC. V gene TRBV20-1 combines with J gene TRBJ1-2, with D possibly matching TRBD1 (5 bases). V lost 3 bases and J 0 bases, leaving 14 bases between the germline ends. The germline V gene encodes CDR1 DFQATT and CDR2 SNEGSKA (reference sequence). The CDR3 extends over 15 amino acids.

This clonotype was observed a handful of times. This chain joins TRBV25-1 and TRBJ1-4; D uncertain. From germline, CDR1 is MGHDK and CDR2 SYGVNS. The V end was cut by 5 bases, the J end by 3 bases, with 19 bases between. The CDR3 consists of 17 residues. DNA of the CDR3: TGTGCCAGCAGTTTAGTATCGGGGTATAGGGCTAATGAAAAACTGTTTTTT. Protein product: CASSLVSGYRANEKLFF.

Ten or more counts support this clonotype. CDR3 amino acids: CASSGTFLGSNVLTF. In DNA form, the CDR3 reads TGTGCCAGCAGCGGGACGTTTCTGGGCTCCAACGTCCTGACTTTC. The chain has TRBV7-8 and TRBJ2-6, with D tentatively TRBD1 or TRBD2 (5 bases each). Germline V gene lookup returns CDR1 SGHVS and CDR2 FQNEAQ. The CDR3 is 15 residues long. V gave up 5 bases and J gave up 8 bases, with 16 bases separating them. The full variable domain, rest sourced from reference TRBV7-8 and TRBJ2-6, is GAGVSQSPRYKVAKRGQDVALRCDPISGHVSLFWYQQALGQGPEFLTYFQNEAQLDKSGLPSDRFFAERPEGSVSTLKIQRTQQEDSAVYLCASSGTFLGSNVLTFGAGSRLTVL.

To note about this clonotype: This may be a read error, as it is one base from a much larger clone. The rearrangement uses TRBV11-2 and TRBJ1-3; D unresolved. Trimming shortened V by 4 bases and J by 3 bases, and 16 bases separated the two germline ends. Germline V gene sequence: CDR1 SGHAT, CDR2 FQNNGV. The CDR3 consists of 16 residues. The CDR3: CASSSPKSSVGNTIYF. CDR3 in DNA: TGTGCCAGCAGCTCACCGAAGAGTTCGGTTGGAAACACCATATATTTT. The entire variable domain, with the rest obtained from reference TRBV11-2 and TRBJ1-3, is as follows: EAGVAQSPRYKIIEKRQSVAFWCNPISGHATLYWYQQILGQGPKLLIQFQNNGVVDDSQLPKDRFSAERLKGVDSTLKIQPAKLEDSAVYLCASSSPKSSVGNTIYFGEGSWLTVV.

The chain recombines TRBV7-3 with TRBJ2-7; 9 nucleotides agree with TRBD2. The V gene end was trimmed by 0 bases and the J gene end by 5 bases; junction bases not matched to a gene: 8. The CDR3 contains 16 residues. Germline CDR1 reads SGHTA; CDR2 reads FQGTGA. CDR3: CASSLTASGIRNEQYF. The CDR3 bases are TGTGCCAGCAGCTTAACGGCTAGCGGGATTAGAAACGAGCAGTACTTC.

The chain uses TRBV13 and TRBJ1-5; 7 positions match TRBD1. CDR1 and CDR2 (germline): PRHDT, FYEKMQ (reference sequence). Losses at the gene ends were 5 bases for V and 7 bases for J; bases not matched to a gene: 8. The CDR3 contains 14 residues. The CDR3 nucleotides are TGTGCCAGCAGCCGTGAGGGGGCGCCCCAGCCCCAGCATTTT. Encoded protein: CASSREGAPQPQHF.

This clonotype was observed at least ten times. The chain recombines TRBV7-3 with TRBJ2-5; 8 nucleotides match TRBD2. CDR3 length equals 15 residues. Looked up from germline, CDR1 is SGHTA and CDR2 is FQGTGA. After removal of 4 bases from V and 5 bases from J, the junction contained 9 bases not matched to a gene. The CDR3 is CASSSTGLVGETQYF. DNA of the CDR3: TGTGCCAGCAGCTCCACGGGACTAGTTGGGGAGACCCAGTACTTC.

The CDR3 here is CASSGLAGDYGEQYF. DNA for the CDR3: TGTGCCAGCAGTGGCCTAGCGGGTGACTACGGAGAGCAGTACTTC. V usage is TRBV6-6 and J usage is TRBJ2-7; 8 bases map to TRBD2. Trimming took 5 bases from V and 7 from J; bases not matched to a gene: 13. CDR1 is MNHNY, CDR2 SVGAGI, per germline (reference sequence). There are 15 residues in the CDR3.

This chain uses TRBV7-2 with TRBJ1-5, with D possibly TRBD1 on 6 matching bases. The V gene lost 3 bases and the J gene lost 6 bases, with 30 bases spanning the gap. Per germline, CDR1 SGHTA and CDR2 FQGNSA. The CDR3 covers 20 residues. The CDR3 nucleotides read TGTGCCAGCAGCTTTTCATGGCTGGCAGGGAAGGGCTGGGGGCGTCAGCCCCAGCATTTT. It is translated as CASSFSWLAGKGWGRQPQHF.